A single sample gave rise to the 26 T cell receptor beta chains below, sequenced in a study of HIV-infected patients and healthy controls. Follow-up blood was drawn about 14 weeks, roughly three months, after antiretroviral therapy began. All unsorted peripheral T cells were captured because whole blood was used without fractionation. cDNA was made from around 0.45 ug RNA using alpha and beta constant primers. Using multiplexing indices, alpha and beta chain libraries were generated apart by chain-specific third strand synthesis. TCRdb re-called the 5' RACE reads through MiXCR, storing one row per CDR3 protein. The data show about 6,500 distinct CDR3 sequences, with more than 6.5% seen just once and around a sixth held by the top ten. Source: blood, taken during antiretroviral therapy. The receptors stem from an adult with HIV infection.

By frequency in the sample, this clonotype is medium-sized (0.01 to 0.1%). The chain is built from TRBV2 and TRBJ2-6; 9 nucleotides agree with TRBD1. The J segment lost 0 bases and the V segment lost 6 bases, leaving 15 bases of the junction unmatched. The CDR3 extends over 20 amino acids. Germline CDR1 SNHLY, CDR2 FYNNEI. For the CDR3, the DNA is TGTGCCAGCAGCGGACTTACGCCGGGACAGGGATCCTCTGGGGCCAACGTCCTGACTTTC. This encodes CASSGLTPGQGSSGANVLTF. Full variable domain (outside the CDR3, taken from reference TRBV2 and TRBJ2-6): EPEVTQTPSHQVTQMGQEVILRCVPISNHLYFYWYRQILGQKVEFLVSFYNNEISEKSEIFDDQFSVERPDGSNFTLKIRSTKLEDSAMYFCASSGLTPGQGSSGANVLTFGAGSRLTVL.

By frequency in the sample, this clonotype is medium-sized. The V and J genes are TRBV11-2 and TRBJ1-1; unclear D gene. CDR3 length: 11 amino acids. Germline loops: CDR1 SGHAT, CDR2 FQNNGV. The V gene lost 5 bases and the J gene lost 6 bases, with 7 bases spanning the gap. The CDR3 is CASSPHPEAFF. CDR3 in DNA: TGTGCCAGCAGCCCCCACCCTGAAGCTTTCTTT.

This clonotype has just a few counts. The chain joins TRBV29-1 to TRBJ2-5; tentatively, D is TRBD2 (6 bases). CDR1 SQVTM and CDR2 ANQGSEA come from the germline V gene. CDR3 length equals 13 residues. V lost 5 bases and J lost 3, with 13 bases in between. The CDR3 coding sequence is TGCAGCGTTCTGGGAGGTCCTGAAGAGACCCAGTACTTC. Translating gives CSVLGGPEETQYF.

This clonotype qualifies as medium-sized. The chain has TRBV5-6 and TRBJ2-1; the D gene is possibly TRBD2 (7 bases). Trimming shortened V by 2 bases and J by 8 bases, and 14 bases separated the two germline ends. Per the germline V gene, CDR1 is SGHDT and CDR2 is YYEEEE. The CDR3 consists of 14 residues. CDR3: CASSFGGPGDEQFF. The CDR3 DNA is TGTGCCAGCAGCTTCGGGGGGCCCGGGGATGAGCAGTTCTTC. The whole variable domain, filled in from reference TRBV5-6 and TRBJ2-1, reads DAGVTQSPTHLIKTRGQQVTLRCSPKSGHDTVSWYQQALGQGPQFIFQYYEEEERQRGNFPDRFSGHQFPNYSSELNVNALLLGDSALYLCASSFGGPGDEQFFGPGTRLTVL.

This clonotype ranks as medium-sized. This rearrangement joins TRBV29-1 to TRBJ1-5; 8 bases match TRBD1. The CDR3 is 20 residues long. Germline V gene sequence: CDR1 SQVTM, CDR2 ANQGSEA. J gave up 0 bases and V 0 bases, and 16 bases lay outside the gene matches. For the CDR3, the DNA is TGCAGCGTTGAAGATCCAGGGGGCTTGACGTTAGGGCATAGCAATCAGCCCCAGCATTTT. This codes for CSVEDPGGLTLGHSNQPQHF. Looking up the rest from reference TRBV29-1 and TRBJ1-5 gives the full variable domain: SAVISQKPSRDICQRGTSLTIQCQVDSQVTMMFWYRQQPGQSLTLIATANQGSEATYESGFVIDKFPISRPNLTFSTLTVSNMSPEDSSIYLCSVEDPGGLTLGHSNQPQHFGDGTRLSIL.

This clonotype was seen many times. This chain links TRBV4-1 with TRBJ2-2; perhaps D is TRBD1 or TRBD2 (5 bases each). Per the germline V gene, CDR1 is MGHRA and CDR2 is YSYEKL. The CDR3 contains 14 residues. The V and J ends lost 3 bases and 5 bases respectively, with 10 bases between them. The CDR3 sequence: CASSQLEGTGELFF. The CDR3 DNA reads TGCGCCAGCAGCCAGTTAGAGGGGACCGGGGAGCTGTTTTTT.

By sample fraction, this clonotype is medium-sized (0.01 to 0.1%). The rearrangement links TRBV11-1 to TRBJ2-7; D possibly uses TRBD1 or TRBD2 (5 bases each). Trimming stripped 5 bases from V and 1 base from J, with 15 bases between. From germline, CDR1 is SGHAT and CDR2 FQDESV (reference sequence). The CDR3 contains 15 residues. This CDR3 is CASSETGDRSYEQYF. DNA for the CDR3: TGTGCCAGCAGCGAAACCGGGGACCGGTCCTACGAGCAGTACTTC. Filled out from reference TRBV11-1 and TRBJ2-7, the complete variable domain reads EAEVAQSPRYKITEKSQAVAFWCDPISGHATLYWYRQILGQGPELLVQFQDESVVDDSQLPKDRFSAERLKGVDSTLKIQPAELGDSAMYLCASSETGDRSYEQYFGPGTRLTVT.

This clonotype was picked up many times. The CDR3 loop is CASSRASGGYNEQFF. The CDR3 coding sequence is TGTGCCAGTAGTCGTGCTAGCGGGGGCTACAATGAGCAGTTCTTC. This sequence joins TRBV19 and TRBJ2-1; 10 positions match TRBD2. Germline V gene sequence: CDR1 LNHDA, CDR2 SQIVND (reference sequence). The CDR3 extends over 15 amino acids. J lost 3 bases, V lost 5 bases, and 4 bases had no gene match.

This clonotype appeared many times. The J gene is TRBJ1-5, the V gene TRBV28, with TRBD1 matching 9 bases. CDR1 MDHEN and CDR2 SYDVKM come from the germline V gene. This CDR3 has 16 amino acids. J was trimmed by 6 bases and V by 2 bases; bases with no gene match: 8. CDR3: CASSLAPQGARQPQHF. Here the CDR3 DNA reads TGTGCCAGCAGTTTAGCCCCACAGGGGGCGCGTCAGCCCCAGCATTTT.

As concerns this clonotype: With a much larger clone just one base away, this may be a read error. Because it lacks the conserved phenylalanine or tryptophan at the end, this CDR3 is likely a read error. J is TRBJ2-1 and V is TRBV28, with 8 bases that match TRBD1. The CDR3 is made up of 14 amino acids. The V and J ends lost 6 bases and 9 bases, in that order; junction bases with no gene match: 10. The V gene's germline CDR1 is MDHEN and CDR2 SYDVKM. This CDR3 reads CASRLDRDLGEQFL. The DNA for the CDR3 is TGTGCCAGCAGATTGGACAGGGACCTAGGTGAGCAGTTCTTA.

This clonotype was picked up many times. V usage is TRBV20-1 and J usage is TRBJ2-7; unclear D gene. Trimming took 0 bases from V and 1 from J, leaving 7 bases between them. This CDR3 spans 13 amino acids. Germline CDR1 reads DFQATT; CDR2 reads SNEGSKA (reference sequence). The CDR3 DNA reads TGCAGTGCTAGAGATGCTCTATCCTACGAGCAGTACTTC. It is translated as CSARDALSYEQYF.

In its sample, this clonotype was seen many times. The V gene is TRBV18, the J gene TRBJ1-3; a possible D gene is TRBD1 (5 bases). This CDR3 has 11 residues. Trimming removed 6 bases from V and 12 bases from J, with 12 bases in between. CDR1 is KGHSH, CDR2 LQKENI, per germline. The CDR3 nucleotides are TGTGCCAGCTCCCCCAGGGACGGCATATATTTT. Translation: CASSPRDGIYF.

This clonotype is classed as medium-sized. CDR3 residues: CASSLGTEYEQYF. CDR3 in DNA: TGTGCCAGCAGTTTAGGGACAGAATACGAGCAGTACTTC. This chain connects TRBV27 to TRBJ2-7; 7 bases map to TRBD1. The CDR3 runs to 13 residues. The V gene end was trimmed by 2 bases and the J gene end by 4 bases; junction bases not matched to a gene: 2. Per germline, CDR1 MNHEY and CDR2 SMNVEV (reference sequence).

The V gene is TRBV29-1, the J gene TRBJ2-3; D gene unclear. The germline CDR1 and CDR2 sequences are SQVTM and ANQGSEA. The CDR3 runs to 13 residues. V lost 0 bases to trimming and J lost 2 bases, with 6 bases between them. CDR3 nucleotide sequence: TGCAGCGTTGAAGACAGTTACACAGATACGCAGTATTTT. Protein product: CSVEDSYTDTQYF.

By share, this clonotype ranks as medium-sized (0.01 to 0.1%). The J gene is TRBJ1-5, the V gene TRBV12-3 or TRBV12-4; D is unclear. Trimming took 6 bases from V and 2 from J, leaving 14 bases between them. This CDR3 has 15 residues. The CDR3, as DNA: TGTGCCAGCAGCCCAGAGGTGACGGGCAATCAGCCCCAGCATTTT. This translates into CASSPEVTGNQPQHF.

This clonotype was seen many times. The chain couples TRBV21-1 to TRBJ1-2. TRBV21-1 is marked as a pseudogene. The CDR3 sequence is 16 residues long. The CDR3 reads CASSKALVGSNYGYTF. CDR3 DNA sequence: TGTGCCAGCAGCAAAGCCTTAGTGGGCAGTAACTATGGCTACACCTTC.

Relative to its sample, this clonotype is medium-sized. The chain links TRBV10-3 to TRBJ2-3; D gene ambiguous. This CDR3 is 14 amino acids long. V was trimmed by 3 bases and J by 1 base, leaving 8 bases between them. Germline assignment: CDR1 ENHRY and CDR2 SYGVKD. CDR3 region: CAISDGQGTDTQYF. The CDR3 nucleotides are TGTGCCATCAGTGACGGGCAGGGCACAGATACGCAGTATTTT.

In its sample, this clonotype is medium-sized (0.01 to 0.1%). The chain carries TRBV20-1 and TRBJ2-1, with 10 positions matching TRBD2. Losses at the gene ends were 0 bases for V and 2 bases for J; bases not matched to a gene: 4. Germline V gene lookup returns CDR1 DFQATT and CDR2 SNEGSKA (reference sequence). This CDR3 is built from 16 residues. CDR3 nucleotide sequence: TGCAGTGCTAGAGAGCTAGCGGGGGAGGCCTACAATGAGCAGTTCTTC. Its translation: CSARELAGEAYNEQFF.

This sequence joins TRBV24-1 and TRBJ2-2, with 10 bases matching TRBD1. This CDR3 is built from 16 residues. V shed 4 bases, J shed 5 bases, and the junction held 6 bases outside the gene matches. From germline, CDR1 is KGHDR and CDR2 SFDVKD. The CDR3 loop reads CATSDWDRGLTGELFF. The DNA for the CDR3 is TGTGCCACCAGTGACTGGGACAGGGGCCTGACCGGGGAGCTGTTTTTT.

The chain is built from TRBV24-1 and TRBJ2-5, with D unclear. Germline values: CDR1 KGHDR, CDR2 SFDVKD. V lost 4 bases to trimming and J lost 2 bases, with 13 bases between them. There are 15 residues in the CDR3. The CDR3 region is CATSEYQQGQETQYF. In nucleotides, the CDR3 is TGTGCCACCAGTGAGTACCAACAAGGTCAAGAGACCCAGTACTTC.

There are many counts of this clonotype. V gene TRBV7-2 combines with J gene TRBJ2-7; D unclear. Germline lookup yields CDR1 SGHTA and CDR2 FQGNSA. This CDR3 comprises 14 residues. V was cut by 3 bases and J by 2 bases, with 11 bases left in between. The CDR3 region is CASSFQLPPYEQYF. In DNA, the CDR3 is TGTGCCAGCAGCTTTCAATTACCCCCCTACGAGCAGTACTTC.

In its sample, this clonotype is medium-sized. The chain carries TRBV6-5 and TRBJ1-2, with 10 bases lining up with TRBD1. The CDR3 is 16 residues long. J lost 6 bases, V lost 6 bases, and 13 bases had no gene match. CDR1 and CDR2 from the germline V gene are MNHEY and SVGAGI. CDR3 in amino acids: CASSPTETGGADGYTF. In DNA form, the CDR3 reads TGTGCCAGCAGCCCAACCGAGACAGGGGGCGCGGATGGCTACACCTTC.

This clonotype is medium-sized in the sample. V is TRBV10-3 and J is TRBJ2-5, with TRBD1 identical over 9 bases. This CDR3 spans 17 amino acids. V shed 1 base, J shed 0 bases, and the junction held 6 bases outside the gene matches. CDR1 is ENHRY, CDR2 SYGVKD, per germline. CDR3 in amino acids: CAISEFGQGMNQETQYF. In DNA, the CDR3 is TGTGCCATCAGTGAGTTTGGACAGGGGATGAACCAAGAGACCCAGTACTTC.

This clonotype has a handful of counts. The rearrangement joins TRBV7-2 to TRBJ2-3; the match to TRBD2 covers 9 bases. Germline-derived CDR1 and CDR2 are SGHTA and FQGNSA. Unmatched junction bases numbered 7, after V lost 0 bases and J lost 0 bases. The CDR3 spans 18 residues. CDR3 residues: CASSLAGLAGSSTDTQYF. DNA of the CDR3: TGTGCCAGCAGCTTAGCTGGGCTAGCGGGGTCTAGCACAGATACGCAGTATTTT.

This clonotype is labeled medium-sized. CDR3 nucleotides: TGTGCCAGCAGCCCCGGACTAGCGTCCTACAATGAGCAGTTCTTC. As protein: CASSPGLASYNEQFF. The V and J genes are TRBV5-6 and TRBJ2-1; 9 bases agree with TRBD2. Germline loops: CDR1 SGHDT, CDR2 YYEEEE. With 4 bases clipped from V and 1 base from J, the junction kept 3 bases outside the gene matches. This CDR3 spans 15 amino acids.

This clonotype is termed medium-sized. The rearrangement joins TRBV2 to TRBJ2-7; TRBD1 matches at 8 bases. Trimming cost V 3 bases and J 1 base; bases outside gene matches: 5. Germline values: CDR1 SNHLY, CDR2 FYNNEI. CDR3 length: 15 residues. The CDR3 sequence is CASSDVDRASYEQYF. The CDR3 DNA sequence: TGTGCCAGCAGTGATGTGGACAGGGCATCCTACGAGCAGTACTTC.